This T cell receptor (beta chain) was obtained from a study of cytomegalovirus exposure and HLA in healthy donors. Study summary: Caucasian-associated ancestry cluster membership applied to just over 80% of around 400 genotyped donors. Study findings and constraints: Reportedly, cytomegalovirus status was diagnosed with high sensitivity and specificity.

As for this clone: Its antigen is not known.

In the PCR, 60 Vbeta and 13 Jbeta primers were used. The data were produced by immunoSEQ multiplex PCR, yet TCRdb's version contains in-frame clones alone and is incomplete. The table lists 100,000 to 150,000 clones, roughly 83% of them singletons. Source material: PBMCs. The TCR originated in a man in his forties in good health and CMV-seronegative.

CDR3 in DNA: TGTGCCAGCAGCTCGGGACAGGGGGCCTACGAGCAGTACTTC. It specifies CASSSGQGAYEQYF. The chain recombines TRBV7-6 with TRBJ2-7, with TRBD1 matching 11 bases. V lost 4 bases to trimming and J lost 2 bases; unmatched junction nucleotides: 1. Germline V gene sequence: CDR1 SGHVS, CDR2 FNYEAQ. The CDR3 has 14 amino acids.